This record covers a single TCR beta chain. This clonotype has a count of ten or more. The clone's antigen remains unknown. Nothing much larger sits one base from this clone, and base qualities are not available. This sample was taken from a study of T cells in Graves' hyperthyroidism and ophthalmopathy (dated by TCRdb to the late 2010s). About the full investigation: Peripheral blood samples were taken at initial diagnosis, before any treatment was given. TCR V-J signatures able to tell the groups apart were searched for in a discovery cohort of around 95 patients, of whom over 40 had Graves' ophthalmopathy and more than 55 had stable Graves' hyperthyroidism. The paper describes TCR Vbeta CDR3 sequencing of about 140 peripheral blood samples, made up of fewer than 50 ophthalmopathy patients, roughly 75 hyperthyroidism patients and around 17 progressor patients. After blood sampling, hyperthyroidism patients were treated with methimazole at a starting dose of 30 mg daily, and ophthalmopathy patients were treated with high-dose intravenous methylprednisolone. An independent validation cohort of around 19 hyperthyroidism patients and roughly 16 patients who later progressed to ophthalmopathy tested prospective prediction of ophthalmopathy. For training and testing, the roughly 93 patients in the discovery cohort were randomly divided in a 7:3 ratio. In addition, the study compared T-cell repertoires in thyroid tissue and in blood from roughly six Graves' hyperthyroidism patients. The paper's findings and limits, for the study overall: A model built on a 13 V-J signature distinguished ophthalmopathy from stable hyperthyroidism, reaching roughly 88% sensitivity and about 81% specificity in cross-validation and 80%/75% in testing. In validation, the model predicted progression to ophthalmopathy with around 71% sensitivity and about 73% specificity, a median of roughly seven months before onset. Sample size was not statistically predetermined, and blinding of investigators to group allocation was not performed. Blood samples also contained most of the expanded thyroid clonotypes (frequency above 0.001), which suggests that blood repertoires may reflect thyroid immune responses.

Ophthalmopathy patients had moderately to severely active disease, with a Clinical Activity Score of 3 or more, a NOSPECS grade of 4 or more, and a disease duration of less than 3 months. Exclusion was applied to patients with uncontrolled infections, other autoimmune diseases, pregnancy or lactation. Diagnoses were based on clinical symptoms, serum thyroxine and TRAb, thyroid ultrasound and orbital computed tomography. PBMCs were isolated from more than 9 ml of fresh peripheral blood by Ficoll-Paque density gradient centrifugation. Trizol reagent was used to extract total RNA, and RNA quality was then checked on an Agilent 2100 Bioanalyzer. The TCR beta CDR3 regions were amplified from the RNA transcripts. For the first round of RT-PCR on the TCR CDR3, the HTBI primer set was used together with the Qiagen OneStep RT-PCR kit. A second multiplex PCR round built the libraries, followed by size selection and purification. Sequencing of the libraries was done on an Illumina HiSeq2000 using paired-end 100 bp reads. In the authors' own workflow: Raw data were processed with SOAPnuke, discarding reads with adapters, uncalled bases, mean Phred below 15, or no exact constant-primer or identifier match. High-quality paired reads were merged using COPE v1.2.5, and each unique nucleotide sequence was defined as a clonotype. MiTCR v1.1 was used to align the clonotypes against IMGT TRBV, TRBD and TRBJ reference segments. Only V-J combinations with frequency above 0.0001, covering roughly 99% of repertoires, were analysed. The TCS score was defined as the ratio of F50 (clonal expansion) to E x V (chaos), calculated using BLOSUM62-based TCRdist between CDR3 peptides within each V-J. Welch's t-statistics and random forest reduced roughly 530 V-J features to roughly 13, which were used in a naive Bayes classifier (R e1071). TCRdb passed the public sequencing reads through fastp at Q25 and MiXCR, retaining productive beta sequences. Each entry merges the rows of one CDR3 protein and shows their most common DNA and genes. TCRdb, not the original authors, processed these V and J calls. This sample lists a few hundred thousand distinct CDR3 sequences; 15% to 20% were detected once. The ten largest clonotypes hold over 45% of the sample.

CDR1 MDHEN and CDR2 SYDVKM were looked up in the germline V gene. Cut back by 2 bases and 8 bases, the V and J ends lie 9 bases apart. The CDR3 holds 13 amino acids from the cysteine to the phenylalanine. The CDR3 DNA has 39 bases and is translated from base 1. The rearrangement joined TRBV28 to TRBJ1-4; a confident D gene designation cannot be given. The TCR sequence derives from a woman aged 55 to 70 with Graves' ophthalmopathy. Sequenced: blood. The CDR3 loop reads CASSLNLIEKLFF. The nucleotide sequence reads as follows: TGTGCCAGCAGTTTAAACCTAATCGAAAAACTGTTTTTT.